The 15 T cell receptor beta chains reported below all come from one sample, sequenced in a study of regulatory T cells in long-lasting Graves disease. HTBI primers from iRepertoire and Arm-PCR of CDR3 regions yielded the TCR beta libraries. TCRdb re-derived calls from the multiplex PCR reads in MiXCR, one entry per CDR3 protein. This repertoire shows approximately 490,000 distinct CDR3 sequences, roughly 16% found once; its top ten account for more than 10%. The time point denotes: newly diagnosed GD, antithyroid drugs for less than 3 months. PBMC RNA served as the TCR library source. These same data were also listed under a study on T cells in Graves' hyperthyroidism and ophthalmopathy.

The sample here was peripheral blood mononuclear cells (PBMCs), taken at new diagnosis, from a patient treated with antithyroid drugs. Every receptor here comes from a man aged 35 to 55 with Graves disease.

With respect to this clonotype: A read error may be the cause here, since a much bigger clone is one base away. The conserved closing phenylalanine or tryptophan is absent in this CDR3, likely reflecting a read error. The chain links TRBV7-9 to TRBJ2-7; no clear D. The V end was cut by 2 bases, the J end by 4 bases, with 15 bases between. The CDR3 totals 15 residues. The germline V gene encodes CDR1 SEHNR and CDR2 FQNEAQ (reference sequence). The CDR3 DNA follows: TGTGCCAGCAGCTTACTGGCCCCATCCCCTTACGAGCAGTACTTG. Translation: CASSLLAPSPYEQYL.

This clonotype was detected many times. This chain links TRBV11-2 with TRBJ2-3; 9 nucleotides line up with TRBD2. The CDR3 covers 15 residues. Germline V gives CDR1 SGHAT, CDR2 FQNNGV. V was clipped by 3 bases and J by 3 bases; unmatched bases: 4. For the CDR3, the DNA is TGTGCCAGCAGCTTGGGGAGCGGGAGGACAGATACGCAGTATTTT. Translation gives CASSLGSGRTDTQYF.

The CDR3 DNA is TGTGCTCCCAAAAGGGCCACAAAGGGGAAAGCGGGAGGGCCCGGAGAGACCCAGTACTTC. It encodes CAPKRATKGKAGGPGETQYF. This chain links TRBV11-3 with TRBJ2-5; TRBD2 agrees at 10 bases. This CDR3 contains 20 residues. Per the germline V gene, CDR1 is SGHNT and CDR2 is YENEEA.

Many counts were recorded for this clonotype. CDR3 nucleotides: TGTGCCAGCAGGACTAGCGGGAGAAACGAGCAGTACTTC. Residues: CASRTSGRNEQYF. V is TRBV11-2 and J is TRBJ2-7, with 12 positions matching TRBD2. V lost 6 bases to trimming and J lost 5 bases; unmatched junction nucleotides: 2. Germline V lookup: CDR1 SGHAT, CDR2 FQNNGV. CDR3 length: 13 amino acids.

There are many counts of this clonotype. CDR3 sequence (DNA): TGTGCCTGGAGTGTACAGAGCTACGAGCAGTACTTC. The encoded protein is CAWSVQSYEQYF. V gene TRBV30 combines with J gene TRBJ2-7; D is uncertain. The CDR3 covers 12 residues. CDR1 GTSNPN and CDR2 SVGIG come from the germline V gene (reference sequence). Trimming pared 0 bases from V and 3 bases from J, leaving 6 bases between.

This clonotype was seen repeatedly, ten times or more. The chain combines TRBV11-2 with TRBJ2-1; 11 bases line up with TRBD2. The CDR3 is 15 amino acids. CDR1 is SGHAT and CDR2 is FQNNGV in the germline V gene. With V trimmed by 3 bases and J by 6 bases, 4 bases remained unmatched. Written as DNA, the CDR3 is TGTGCCAGCAGCTTGGCGACTAGCGGGGTCAATGAGCAGTTCTTC. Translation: CASSLATSGVNEQFF.

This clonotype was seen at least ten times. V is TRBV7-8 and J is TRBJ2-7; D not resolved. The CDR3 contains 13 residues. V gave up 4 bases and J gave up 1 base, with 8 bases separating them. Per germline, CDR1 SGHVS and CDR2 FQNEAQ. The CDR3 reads CASSSPFSYEQYF. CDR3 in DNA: TGTGCCAGCAGCTCTCCTTTTTCCTACGAGCAGTACTTC.

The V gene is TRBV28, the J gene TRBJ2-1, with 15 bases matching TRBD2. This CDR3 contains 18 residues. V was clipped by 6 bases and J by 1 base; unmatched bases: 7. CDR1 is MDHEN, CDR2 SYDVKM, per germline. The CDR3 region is CASSLYGTSGRSYNEQFF. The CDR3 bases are TGTGCCAGCAGCCTATATGGGACTAGCGGGAGGTCCTACAATGAGCAGTTCTTC.

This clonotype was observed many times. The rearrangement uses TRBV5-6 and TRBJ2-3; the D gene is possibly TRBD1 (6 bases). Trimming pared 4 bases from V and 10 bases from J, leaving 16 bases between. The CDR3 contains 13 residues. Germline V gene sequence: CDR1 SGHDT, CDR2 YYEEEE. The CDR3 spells CASSGDDRSAQYF. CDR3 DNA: TGTGCCAGCAGCGGCGACGACAGGTCGGCGCAGTATTTT.

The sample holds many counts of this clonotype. CDR3 residues: CAWSGTQTYNEQFF. In nucleotides, the CDR3 is TGTGCCTGGTCCGGGACACAGACCTACAATGAGCAGTTCTTC. The chain couples TRBV30 to TRBJ2-1, with D possibly TRBD1 on 6 matching bases. Looked up from germline, CDR1 is GTSNPN and CDR2 is SVGIG (reference sequence). CDR3 size: 14 residues. V was trimmed by 5 bases and J by 2 bases, leaving 13 bases between them. The whole variable domain, remainder taken from reference TRBV30 and TRBJ2-1, is SQTIHQWPATLVQPVGSPLSLECTVEGTSNPNLYWYRQAAGRGLQLLFYSVGIGQISSEVPQNLSASRPQDRQFILSSKKLLLSDSGFYLCAWSGTQTYNEQFFGPGTRLTVL.

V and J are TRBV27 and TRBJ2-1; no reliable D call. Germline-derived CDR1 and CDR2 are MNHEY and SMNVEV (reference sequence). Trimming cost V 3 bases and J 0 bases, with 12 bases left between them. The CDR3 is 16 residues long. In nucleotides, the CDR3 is TGTGCCAGCAGTTTGCCGCGCACGAGCTCCTACAATGAGCAGTTCTTC. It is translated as CASSLPRTSSYNEQFF.

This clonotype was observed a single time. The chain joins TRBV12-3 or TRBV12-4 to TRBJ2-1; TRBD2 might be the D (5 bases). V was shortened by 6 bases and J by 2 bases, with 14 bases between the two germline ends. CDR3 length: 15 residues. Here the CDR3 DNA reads TGTGCCAGCAGCTCGGGCGGGCTAGCCTACAATGAGCAGTTCTTC. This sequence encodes CASSSGGLAYNEQFF.

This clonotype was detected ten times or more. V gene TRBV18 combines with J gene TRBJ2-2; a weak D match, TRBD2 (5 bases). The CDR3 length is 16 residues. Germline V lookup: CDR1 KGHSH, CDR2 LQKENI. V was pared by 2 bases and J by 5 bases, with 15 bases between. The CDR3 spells CASSPRGSVATGELFF. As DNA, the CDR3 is TGTGCCAGCTCACCAAGAGGGAGCGTTGCGACCGGGGAGCTGTTTTTT.

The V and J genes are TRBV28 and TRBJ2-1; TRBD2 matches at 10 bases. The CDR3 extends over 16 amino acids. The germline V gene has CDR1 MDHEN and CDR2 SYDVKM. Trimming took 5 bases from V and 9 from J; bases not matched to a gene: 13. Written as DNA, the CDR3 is TGTGCCAGCAGTCTCGTAGCGGGAGGAGCGGGTAGTGAGCAGTTCTTC. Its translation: CASSLVAGGAGSEQFF.

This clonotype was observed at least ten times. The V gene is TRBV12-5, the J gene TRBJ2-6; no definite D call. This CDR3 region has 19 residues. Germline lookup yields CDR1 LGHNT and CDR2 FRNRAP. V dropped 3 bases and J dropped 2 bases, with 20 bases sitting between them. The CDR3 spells CASGFHLPPGTPGANVLTF. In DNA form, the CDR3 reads TGTGCTAGTGGTTTCCACCTCCCACCGGGTACACCTGGGGCCAACGTCCTGACTTTC. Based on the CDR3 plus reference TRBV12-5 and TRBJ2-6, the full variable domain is DARVTQTPRHKVTEMGQEVTMRCQPILGHNTVFWYRQTMMQGLELLAYFRNRAPLDDSGMPKDRFSAEMPDATLATLKIQPSEPRDSAVYFCASGFHLPPGTPGANVLTFGAGSRLTVL.